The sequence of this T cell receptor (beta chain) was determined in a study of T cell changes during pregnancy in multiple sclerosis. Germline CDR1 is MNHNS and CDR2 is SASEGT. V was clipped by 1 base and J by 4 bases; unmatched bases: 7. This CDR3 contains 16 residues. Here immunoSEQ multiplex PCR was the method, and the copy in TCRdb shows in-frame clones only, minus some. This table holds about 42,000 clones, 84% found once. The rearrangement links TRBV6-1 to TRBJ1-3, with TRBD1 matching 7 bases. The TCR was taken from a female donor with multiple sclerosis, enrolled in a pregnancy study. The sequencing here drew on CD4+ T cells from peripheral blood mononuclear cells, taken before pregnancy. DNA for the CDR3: TGTGCCAGCAGTGAAGAGAAAGGGGGCTGGGGAAACACCATATATTTT. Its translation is CASSEEKGGWGNTIYF.